Listed below are T cell receptor beta chains from one sample, sequenced in a study of identical twins. From the 5' RACE reads, TCRdb called clonotypes with MiXCR, one entry per CDR3 protein. The data contain 500,000 to 700,000 distinct CDR3 sequences, 7.1% of them singletons. This sample also belongs to another study, concerning yellow fever vaccine responses in identical twins.

Sequencing was carried out using PBMCs. The receptors were sampled from a woman under 30 in good health. CDR3s include the opening cysteine and the closing phenylalanine or tryptophan. D genes are given only for firm matches. The size of a clone is reported for some rows only, either as once, few or many, or as a class for expanded clones.

v_call: TRBV5-1
j_call: TRBJ2-7
clone_size: many
d_call: TRBD1
cdr3_aa: CASSVRGLGYEQYF
cdr3_nt: TGCGCCAGCAGCGTAAGGGGGCTTGGCTACGAGCAGTACTTC

v_call: TRBV13
j_call: TRBJ1-1
clone_size: many
d_call: TRBD1
cdr3_aa: CASSLRQGAEAFF
cdr3_nt: TGTGCCAGCAGCTTAAGACAGGGGGCTGAAGCTTTCTTT

v_call: TRBV2
j_call: TRBJ2-5
clone_size: few
d_call: -
cdr3_aa: CASSVGSRIQETQYF
cdr3_nt: TGTGCCAGCAGTGTAGGCAGCCGAATACAAGAGACCCAGTACTTC

v_call: TRBV12-3/TRBV12-4
j_call: TRBJ2-7
clone_size: -
d_call: TRBD2
cdr3_aa: CASTPAQTSGTHEQYF
cdr3_nt: TGTGCCAGCACCCCCGCCCAGACTAGCGGGACCCACGAGCAGTACTTC

v_call: TRBV6-1
j_call: TRBJ2-1
clone_size: many
d_call: TRBD2
cdr3_aa: CASSKLAGGSYNEQFF
cdr3_nt: TGTGCCAGCAGTAAACTAGCGGGAGGGTCCTACAATGAGCAGTTCTTC

v_call: TRBV6-1
j_call: TRBJ1-5
clone_size: many
d_call: -
cdr3_aa: CASSGTGNWENQPQHF
cdr3_nt: TGTGCCAGCAGTGGTACAGGAAATTGGGAAAATCAGCCCCAGCATTTT

v_call: TRBV6-1
j_call: TRBJ2-1
clone_size: many
d_call: -
cdr3_aa: CASTRSSYNEQFF
cdr3_nt: TGTGCCAGCACGCGAAGCTCCTACAATGAGCAGTTCTTC

v_call: TRBV2
j_call: TRBJ2-4
clone_size: -
d_call: -
cdr3_aa: CASSEGVAGWPQNIQYF
cdr3_nt: TGTGCCAGCAGTGAAGGGGTGGCAGGATGGCCCCAAAACATTCAGTACTTC

v_call: TRBV7-9
j_call: TRBJ1-1
clone_size: -
d_call: -
cdr3_aa: CASTRGGRNTEAFF
cdr3_nt: TGTGCCAGCACCCGAGGGGGGCGGAACACTGAAGCTTTCTTT

v_call: TRBV11-2
j_call: TRBJ1-1
clone_size: few
d_call: TRBD1
cdr3_aa: CASSGNRGMNTEAFF
cdr3_nt: TGTGCCAGCAGCGGAAACAGGGGGATGAACACTGAAGCTTTCTTT

v_call: TRBV20-1
j_call: TRBJ2-1
clone_size: -
d_call: -
cdr3_aa: CSSAPAGSYNEQFF
cdr3_nt: TGCAGTTCCGCCCCGGCGGGGTCGTACAATGAGCAGTTCTTC

v_call: TRBV3-1
j_call: TRBJ2-2
clone_size: few
d_call: TRBD2
cdr3_aa: CASSQGLAGVSTGELFF
cdr3_nt: TGTGCCAGCAGCCAAGGACTAGCGGGAGTAAGCACCGGGGAGCTGTTTTTT

v_call: TRBV5-1
j_call: TRBJ2-7
clone_size: many
d_call: -
cdr3_aa: CASSVLSGGRNEQYF
cdr3_nt: TGCGCCAGCAGCGTCCTTAGTGGGGGCAGAAACGAGCAGTACTTC

v_call: TRBV7-2
j_call: TRBJ2-1
clone_size: many
d_call: TRBD2
cdr3_aa: CASSPSPGTSGSHEQFF
cdr3_nt: TGTGCCAGCAGCCCCTCACCCGGGACTAGCGGGAGTCATGAGCAGTTCTTC

v_call: TRBV2
j_call: TRBJ2-1
clone_size: many
d_call: -
cdr3_aa: CASSGTVYNEQFF
cdr3_nt: TGTGCCAGCAGTGGGACAGTTTACAATGAGCAGTTCTTC

v_call: TRBV20-1
j_call: TRBJ1-6
clone_size: -
d_call: TRBD1
cdr3_aa: CSARGQSNSPLHF
cdr3_nt: TGCAGTGCTAGGGGACAGTCAAATTCACCCCTCCACTTT

v_call: TRBV11-3
j_call: TRBJ2-6
clone_size: -
d_call: -
cdr3_aa: CASSPGLLGANVLTF
cdr3_nt: TGTGCCAGCAGCCCGGGACTGCTTGGGGCCAACGTCCTGACTTTC

v_call: TRBV29-1
j_call: TRBJ2-1
clone_size: many
d_call: TRBD2
cdr3_aa: CSAEAGLAVSYNEQFF
cdr3_nt: TGCAGCGCCGAGGCGGGACTAGCGGTGTCCTACAATGAGCAGTTCTTC

v_call: TRBV5-5
j_call: TRBJ1-1
clone_size: -
d_call: -
cdr3_aa: CASSLGVTDNTEAFF
cdr3_nt: TGTGCCAGCAGCTTGGGCGTGACAGACAACACTGAAGCTTTCTTT

v_call: TRBV12-3/TRBV12-4
j_call: TRBJ1-1
clone_size: -
d_call: -
cdr3_aa: CASSSGNTEASF
cdr3_nt: TGTGCCAGCAGTTCCGGGAACACTGAAGCTTCCTTT

v_call: TRBV5-4
j_call: TRBJ2-3
clone_size: -
d_call: TRBD1
cdr3_aa: CASSSGTEGAPDTQYF
cdr3_nt: TGTGCCAGCAGCTCCGGGACAGAGGGTGCCCCAGATACGCAGTATTTT

v_call: TRBV6-1
j_call: TRBJ1-2
clone_size: few
d_call: -
cdr3_aa: CASSELDPNYGYTF
cdr3_nt: TGTGCCAGCAGTGAATTGGACCCCAACTATGGCTACACCTTC

v_call: TRBV11-2
j_call: TRBJ2-1
clone_size: few
d_call: TRBD2
cdr3_aa: CASSWGLAEGFGEQFF
cdr3_nt: TGTGCCAGCAGCTGGGGACTAGCGGAAGGTTTTGGCGAGCAGTTCTTC

v_call: TRBV29-1
j_call: TRBJ1-2
clone_size: -
d_call: -
cdr3_aa: CSVDGGAVYGYTF
cdr3_nt: TGCAGCGTTGATGGGGGCGCGGTCTATGGCTACACCTTC

v_call: TRBV6-1
j_call: TRBJ1-6
clone_size: -
d_call: -
cdr3_aa: CASSGDANSPLHF
cdr3_nt: TGTGCCAGCAGTGGAGATGCCAATTCACCCCTCCACTTT

v_call: TRBV11-3
j_call: TRBJ2-7
clone_size: many
d_call: -
cdr3_aa: CASSRLGEQYF
cdr3_nt: TGTGCCAGCAGCCGCTTGGGGGAGCAGTACTTC

v_call: TRBV12-3/TRBV12-4
j_call: TRBJ1-1
clone_size: -
d_call: -
cdr3_aa: CASSLKMMNIEAFF
cdr3_nt: TGTGCCAGCAGTCTAAAGATGATGAACATTGAAGCTTTCTTT

v_call: TRBV5-1
j_call: TRBJ2-1
clone_size: many
d_call: TRBD2
cdr3_aa: CASSLAALAGGGNEQFF
cdr3_nt: TGCGCCAGCAGCTTGGCCGCACTAGCGGGAGGAGGTAATGAGCAGTTCTTC

v_call: TRBV20-1
j_call: TRBJ2-1
clone_size: -
d_call: TRBD2
cdr3_aa: CSARPGGTSASSYNEQFF
cdr3_nt: TGCAGTGCTAGACCGGGGGGGACTAGCGCGAGCTCCTACAATGAGCAGTTCTTC

v_call: TRBV5-1
j_call: TRBJ2-1
clone_size: -
d_call: TRBD2
cdr3_aa: CASSLVVAGGGDEQFF
cdr3_nt: TGCGCCAGCAGCTTGGTTGTCGCGGGGGGAGGTGATGAGCAGTTCTTC

v_call: TRBV12-3/TRBV12-4
j_call: TRBJ2-1
clone_size: few
d_call: -
cdr3_aa: CASSLVHLRSSYNEQFF
cdr3_nt: TGTGCCAGCAGTTTAGTCCACCTTAGGAGCTCCTACAATGAGCAGTTCTTC

v_call: TRBV20-1
j_call: TRBJ1-2
clone_size: -
d_call: -
cdr3_aa: CSASAEQLPGYGYTF
cdr3_nt: TGCAGTGCTAGCGCCGAACAGTTACCGGGCTATGGCTACACCTTC

v_call: TRBV10-1
j_call: TRBJ2-1
clone_size: few
d_call: -
cdr3_aa: CASSESGYNEQFF
cdr3_nt: TGCGCCAGCAGTGAGTCTGGGTACAATGAGCAGTTCTTC

v_call: TRBV18
j_call: TRBJ1-6
clone_size: few
d_call: TRBD1
cdr3_aa: CASSPRDRAINLDNSPLHF
cdr3_nt: TGTGCCAGCTCACCCCGGGACAGGGCTATAAACTTGGATAATTCACCCCTCCACTTT

v_call: TRBV7-8
j_call: TRBJ2-1
clone_size: few
d_call: -
cdr3_aa: CASSPGGTTNEQFF
cdr3_nt: TGTGCCAGCAGCCCCGGCGGGACGACAAATGAGCAGTTCTTC

v_call: TRBV9
j_call: TRBJ2-1
clone_size: -
d_call: TRBD2
cdr3_aa: CASSVDPSRREGGYEQFF
cdr3_nt: TGTGCCAGCAGCGTAGACCCCTCGCGGCGGGAGGGTGGGTATGAGCAGTTCTTC

v_call: TRBV12-3/TRBV12-4
j_call: TRBJ2-7
clone_size: few
d_call: -
cdr3_aa: CASSTVWVEQYF
cdr3_nt: TGTGCCAGCAGTACCGTCTGGGTAGAGCAGTACTTC

v_call: TRBV5-1
j_call: TRBJ1-2
clone_size: many
d_call: -
cdr3_aa: CASSLEVRGAYGYTF
cdr3_nt: TGCGCCAGCAGCTTGGAAGTACGGGGTGCCTATGGCTACACCTTC

v_call: TRBV6-1
j_call: TRBJ2-2
clone_size: -
d_call: -
cdr3_aa: CASRTFATGELFF
cdr3_nt: TGTGCCAGCCGGACCTTCGCCACCGGGGAGCTGTTTTTT

v_call: TRBV12-3/TRBV12-4
j_call: TRBJ2-7
clone_size: many
d_call: TRBD2
cdr3_aa: CASSLFPSGGYEQYF
cdr3_nt: TGTGCCAGCAGTTTATTCCCTAGCGGGGGATACGAGCAGTACTTC

v_call: TRBV5-5
j_call: TRBJ2-6
clone_size: few
d_call: TRBD1
cdr3_aa: CASSLLTGNGANVLTF
cdr3_nt: TGTGCCAGCAGCCTTTTGACAGGGAATGGGGCCAACGTCCTGACTTTC

v_call: TRBV7-3
j_call: TRBJ2-3
clone_size: few
d_call: TRBD2
cdr3_aa: CASSLNGAGLADTQYF
cdr3_nt: TGTGCCAGCAGCTTAAACGGGGCGGGACTAGCAGATACGCAGTATTTT

v_call: TRBV25-1
j_call: TRBJ2-3
clone_size: many
d_call: TRBD2
cdr3_aa: CASNPRGSGSTDTQYF
cdr3_nt: TGTGCCAGCAATCCAAGAGGTAGCGGGAGCACAGATACGCAGTATTTT

v_call: TRBV20-1
j_call: TRBJ2-7
clone_size: -
d_call: TRBD1
cdr3_aa: CSAGGQDSYEQYF
cdr3_nt: TGCAGTGCTGGGGGACAGGACTCCTACGAGCAGTACTTC

v_call: TRBV4-1
j_call: TRBJ2-5
clone_size: many
d_call: -
cdr3_aa: CASSQEQAETQYF
cdr3_nt: TGCGCCAGCAGCCAAGAGCAGGCAGAGACCCAGTACTTC

v_call: TRBV12-3/TRBV12-4
j_call: TRBJ1-2
clone_size: -
d_call: -
cdr3_aa: CASSWGDGTPILESANYGYTF
cdr3_nt: TGTGCCAGCAGTTGGGGGGATGGGACTCCTATATTGGAATCGGCTAACTATGGCTACACCTTC